The 32 T cell receptor beta chains below come from one sample, sequenced in a study of control samples from healthy donors and cancer patients. Libraries were prepared by immunoSEQ multiplex PCR; TCRdb keeps only in-frame clonotypes and omits some of them. The data contain fewer than 150,000 clones, roughly 90% of them seen just once; the ten biggest clones take up 7.8%. Sequenced sample: blood. The receptors shown here come from a woman aged 18-29 years in good health.

The gene calls are TRBV19 and TRBJ2-1, with TRBD1 matching over 7 bases. CDR1 LNHDA and CDR2 SQIVND come from the germline V gene (reference sequence). The CDR3 contains 15 residues. V shed 5 bases and J 3 bases; nucleotides not matched to a gene: 7. The CDR3 nucleotides are TGTGCCAGTAGTTCCTGGACAGGCTACTACAATGAGCAGTTCTTC. Protein: CASSSWTGYYNEQFF.

In DNA form, the CDR3 reads TGTGCCAGCAGTTTTCAGGGTGTAAAATACAATGAGCAGTTCTTC. This gives the protein CASSFQGVKYNEQFF. V gene TRBV28 combines with J gene TRBJ2-1, with D possibly being TRBD1 (5 bases). Germline V lookup: CDR1 MDHEN, CDR2 SYDVKM. V lost 3 bases, J lost 4 bases, and 13 bases lay in between. This CDR3 comprises 15 residues.

This clone appeared a single time. The rearrangement joins TRBV5-4 to TRBJ2-5; tentatively, D is TRBD1 (6 bases). V was clipped by 2 bases and J by 5 bases, with 10 bases between them. Germline V gene data show CDR1 as SGHNT and CDR2 as YYREEE (reference sequence). CDR3 length: 13 residues. Here the CDR3 reads CASSFKGVETQYF. CDR3 in DNA: TGTGCCAGCAGCTTCAAGGGGGTGGAGACCCAGTACTTC.

This clone was counted once. The rearrangement links TRBV7-9 to TRBJ2-5; D is perhaps TRBD2 (5 bases). Deletions cut 5 bases from V and 3 bases from J, with 16 bases between. CDR1 SEHNR and CDR2 FQNEAQ come from the germline V gene (reference sequence). The CDR3 is made up of 15 amino acids. The chain's CDR3 is CASSPDPDGEETQYF. In nucleotides, the CDR3 is TGTGCCAGCAGCCCTGACCCTGACGGGGAAGAGACCCAGTACTTC.

This sequence joins TRBV5-1 and TRBJ2-7, with TRBD2 matching 10 bases. The CDR3 sequence is 17 residues long. Germline CDR1 reads SGHRS; CDR2 reads YFSETQ. The ends lost 1 base at V and 5 bases at J; junction bases unmatched: 12. CDR3 sequence reads: CASSLFGTSATGDEQYF. CDR3 sequence (DNA): TGCGCCAGCAGCTTGTTCGGGACTAGCGCTACGGGCGACGAGCAGTACTTC.

This chain links TRBV5-8 with TRBJ2-7; 9 bases align to TRBD1. Unmatched junction bases numbered 10, after V lost 3 bases and J lost 0 bases. Looked up from germline, CDR1 is SGHTS and CDR2 is YDEGEE. This CDR3 region has 17 residues. The CDR3 nucleotides are TGTGCCAGCAGCTACCCCCCGTTGACAGGGGGCTCCTACGAGCAGTACTTC. This encodes CASSYPPLTGGSYEQYF.

J is TRBJ1-1 and V is TRBV28; TRBD1 matches 7 bases. Germline CDR1 is MDHEN and CDR2 is SYDVKM. With V trimmed by 1 base and J by 9 bases, 5 bases remained unmatched. This CDR3 comprises 13 residues. CDR3 in amino acids: CASSLYRGGKAFF. For the CDR3, the DNA is TGTGCCAGCAGTTTATACAGGGGTGGAAAAGCTTTCTTT. The whole variable domain, filled in from reference TRBV28 and TRBJ1-1, reads DVKVTQSSRYLVKRTGEKVFLECVQDMDHENMFWYRQDPGLGLRLIYFSYDVKMKEKGDIPEGYSVSREKKERFSLILESASTNQTSMYLCASSLYRGGKAFFGQGTRLTVV.

This clone was picked up a small number of times. The CDR3 DNA reads as TGTGCCTGGAGTGTAGAAAGGCCTAATTCACCCCTCCACTTT. Its translation: CAWSVERPNSPLHF. J is TRBJ1-6 and V is TRBV30; no definite D call. Trimming removed 0 bases from V and 6 bases from J, with 9 bases in between. Germline lookup yields CDR1 GTSNPN and CDR2 SVGIG (reference sequence). The CDR3 is made up of 14 amino acids.

This clone turned up a few times. This sequence joins TRBV7-8 and TRBJ1-3, with D perhaps matching TRBD1 (6 bases). The CDR3 runs 13 residues. Per germline, CDR1 SGHVS and CDR2 FQNEAQ. V was clipped by 5 bases and J by 4 bases, with 9 bases between them. In nucleotides, the CDR3 is TGTGCCAGCAGCGGGGGGCAGGGAAACACCATATATTTT. The encoded protein is CASSGGQGNTIYF.

The table lists this clone with a count of one. The chain recombines TRBV19 with TRBJ2-7, with TRBD1 as a possible D gene (5 bases). The germline V gene has CDR1 LNHDA and CDR2 SQIVND (reference sequence). The CDR3 contains 13 residues. Trimming shortened V by 3 bases and J by 2 bases, and 8 bases separated the two germline ends. CDR3 amino acids: CASSMGQTYEQYF. The CDR3 region has the DNA TGTGCCAGTAGTATGGGGCAGACCTACGAGCAGTACTTC. Full variable domain (missing parts from reference TRBV19 and TRBJ2-7): DGGITQSPKYLFRKEGQNVTLSCEQNLNHDAMYWYRQDPGQGLRLIYYSQIVNDFQKGDIAEGYSVSREKKESFPLTVTSAQKNPTAFYLCASSMGQTYEQYFGPGTRLTVT.

V usage is TRBV5-1 and J usage is TRBJ2-2, with 11 nucleotides matching TRBD2. Germline-derived CDR1 and CDR2 are SGHRS and YFSETQ. Trimming took 4 bases from V and 7 from J; bases not matched to a gene: 6. The CDR3 is 15 residues long. In DNA form, the CDR3 reads TGCGCCAGCAGCACCGGGACTAGCGGCTACGGGGAGCTGTTTTTT. It translates to CASSTGTSGYGELFF.

The chain carries TRBV18 and TRBJ2-3; perhaps D is TRBD1 or TRBD2 (5 bases each). Trimming cost V 3 bases and J 5 bases, with 18 bases left between them. The CDR3 is 16 residues long. The germline V gene has CDR1 KGHSH and CDR2 LQKENI. The CDR3 coding sequence is TGTGCCAGCTCACCCGGGGACCTAATGGCCCGAGATACGCAGTATTTT. Its protein product is CASSPGDLMARDTQYF.

This chain joins TRBV7-6 and TRBJ2-3, with D hard to call. The V end was cut by 5 bases, the J end by 0 bases, with 6 bases between. CDR3 size: 13 residues. In germline, CDR1 is SGHVS, CDR2 FNYEAQ. CDR3 DNA sequence: TGTGCCAGCAGCGGGGTGAGCACAGATACGCAGTATTTT. Translation gives CASSGVSTDTQYF.

On this clone itself: One end of the junction fails to match germline, which may point to a read error. V and J are TRBV6-2 or TRBV6-3 and TRBJ2-7; D possibly matches TRBD1 or TRBD2 (5 bases each). Germline V gene lookup returns CDR1 MNHEY and CDR2 SVGEGT. CDR3 length: 15 amino acids. The DNA of the CDR3 is TGTGCAAGCAGCCCCAGACCAGGGACCTCCAACGAGCAGTACTTC. Residues: CASSPRPGTSNEQYF.

The chain recombines TRBV7-9 with TRBJ2-5; D gene ambiguous. The CDR3 runs 15 residues. The V end lost 5 bases, the J end lost 4 bases, and 17 bases lay between the germline ends. In germline, CDR1 is SEHNR, CDR2 FQNEAQ (reference sequence). The CDR3 DNA is TGTGCCAGCAGCGGCCGCAGCGTAGGTAGAGAGACCCAGTACTTC. Protein sequence: CASSGRSVGRETQYF.

The CDR3 loop is CASSPDAGLAISGELFF. The DNA for the CDR3 is TGTGCCAGCAGCCCGGACGCGGGACTAGCGATCTCAGGGGAGCTGTTTTTT. The genes are TRBV5-6 and TRBJ2-2; 10 nucleotides align to TRBD2. The germline V gene encodes CDR1 SGHDT and CDR2 YYEEEE. The CDR3 length is 17 residues. V was pared by 4 bases and J by 8 bases, with 14 bases of the junction left unmatched. Full variable domain (remainder filled in from reference TRBV5-6 and TRBJ2-2): DAGVTQSPTHLIKTRGQQVTLRCSPKSGHDTVSWYQQALGQGPQFIFQYYEEEERQRGNFPDRFSGHQFPNYSSELNVNALLLGDSALYLCASSPDAGLAISGELFFGEGSRLTVL.

Only one count was recorded for this clone. The chain recombines TRBV6-5 with TRBJ1-1, with D tentatively TRBD1 (5 bases). In germline, CDR1 is MNHEY, CDR2 SVGAGI. The CDR3 has 12 residues. The ends were cut back, 7 bases at V and 7 bases at J, with 13 bases in the middle. This chain's CDR3 is CASKPRGGEAFF. CDR3 DNA sequence: TGTGCCAGCAAGCCACGGGGGGGTGAAGCTTTCTTT.

The chain uses TRBV6-6 and TRBJ1-4; TRBD1 might be the D (5 bases). The germline V gene has CDR1 MNHNY and CDR2 SVGAGI (reference sequence). Trimming removed 5 bases at V and 6 bases at J, with 13 bases between. The CDR3 extends over 14 amino acids. CDR3 loop: CASSGGERDEKLFF. CDR3 DNA sequence: TGTGCCAGCAGTGGGGGGGAGCGGGATGAAAAACTGTTTTTT.

The J gene is TRBJ1-1, the V gene TRBV5-1; 8 nucleotides match TRBD1. Germline trimming cut 0 bases from V and 3 bases from J; bases unmatched to any gene: 16. CDR1 is SGHRS, CDR2 YFSETQ, per germline. This CDR3 contains 19 residues. The CDR3 here is CASSLGPAQGVPRDTEAFF. The CDR3 nucleotides read TGCGCCAGCAGCTTGGGCCCGGCACAGGGGGTCCCTCGGGACACTGAAGCTTTCTTT.

This chain uses TRBV27 with TRBJ2-2; D is possibly TRBD2 (7 bases). This CDR3 region has 15 residues. Germline CDR1 reads MNHEY; CDR2 reads SMNVEV (reference sequence). V dropped 2 bases and J dropped 4 bases, with 11 bases sitting between them. This chain's CDR3 is CASSLGGATTGELFF. For the CDR3, the DNA is TGTGCCAGCAGTTTAGGGGGGGCGACCACCGGGGAGCTGTTTTTT.

The CDR3 DNA follows: TGTGCCAGCAGCTTAGGGGGGGGCGGGATCTCCTACGAGCAGTACTTC. It translates to CASSLGGGGISYEQYF. This rearrangement joins TRBV7-2 to TRBJ2-7, with D perhaps matching TRBD2 (7 bases). Germline-derived CDR1 and CDR2 are SGHTA and FQGNSA. The ends were cut back, 1 base at V and 0 bases at J, with 13 bases in the middle. The CDR3 is made up of 16 amino acids.

The chain couples TRBV24-1 to TRBJ2-3, with TRBD1 as a possible D gene (6 bases). The CDR3 runs to 16 residues. The germline V gene encodes CDR1 KGHDR and CDR2 SFDVKD. V was trimmed by 3 bases and J by 2 bases, leaving 14 bases between them. The CDR3 protein is CATSDNRVGHTDTQYF. CDR3 nucleotides: TGTGCCACCAGTGATAACAGGGTGGGGCACACAGATACGCAGTATTTT.

CDR3 sequence reads: CASSLTGATGELFF. The DNA for the CDR3 is TGTGCCAGCAGTTTGACGGGGGCGACCGGGGAGCTGTTTTTT. The J gene is TRBJ2-2, the V gene TRBV27; D may correspond to TRBD1 or TRBD2 (6 bases each). The germline V gene has CDR1 MNHEY and CDR2 SMNVEV (reference sequence). Deletions cut 3 bases from V and 5 bases from J, with 10 bases between. This CDR3 comprises 14 residues.

The chain employs TRBV7-9 and TRBJ2-5; TRBD2 aligns across 10 bases. Trimming cost V 2 bases and J 2 bases; bases outside gene matches: 2. Germline V lookup: CDR1 SEHNR, CDR2 FQNEAQ (reference sequence). The CDR3 covers 15 residues. CDR3: CASSLLAGEQETQYF. The CDR3 coding sequence is TGTGCCAGCAGCTTACTAGCGGGGGAGCAAGAGACCCAGTACTTC.

The chain is built from TRBV28 and TRBJ1-1; D is possibly TRBD1 (5 bases). The CDR3 has 16 residues. Germline V gene data show CDR1 as MDHEN and CDR2 as SYDVKM. Deletions cut 6 bases from V and 0 bases from J, with 17 bases between. The CDR3 region is CASSRRQWRMNTEAFF. The DNA for the CDR3 is TGTGCCAGCAGCCGCCGACAGTGGAGGATGAACACTGAAGCTTTCTTT.

The J gene is TRBJ1-1, the V gene TRBV29-1; D call uncertain. Germline V gene lookup returns CDR1 SQVTM and CDR2 ANQGSEA. V was cut by 4 bases and J by 0 bases, with 9 bases left in between. The CDR3 sequence is 13 residues long. This CDR3 reads CSVGPHLNTEAFF. For the CDR3, the DNA is TGCAGCGTTGGTCCTCATCTGAACACTGAAGCTTTCTTT.

This clone was detected once. V is TRBV23-1 and J is TRBJ2-7; possibly TRBD1 or TRBD2 for D (5 bases each). Being an ORF, TRBV23-1 has a function that is uncertain. Trimming left V 1 base short and J 3 bases short, with 10 bases between. The CDR3 totals 14 residues. CDR3 residues: CASSQCWGIYEQYF. CDR3 bases: TGCGCCAGCAGTCAATGTTGGGGGATCTACGAGCAGTACTTC.

The genes are TRBV21-1 and TRBJ2-5. TRBV21-1 is listed as a pseudogene. This CDR3 has 14 amino acids. The CDR3 nucleotides are TGTGCCAGCAGCAAGGTCCCAGCCAAAGAGACCCAGTACTTC. It translates to CASSKVPAKETQYF.

The chain joins TRBV19 to TRBJ1-1; D is unresolved. The CDR3 is 13 amino acids. Trimming removed 8 bases from V and 1 base from J, with 11 bases in between. Germline CDR1 and CDR2: LNHDA and SQIVND (reference sequence). For the CDR3, the DNA is TGTGCCAGTTTTGGACGTACGAACACTGAAGCTTTCTTT. Protein: CASFGRTNTEAFF.

This sequence joins TRBV2 and TRBJ2-7, with D tentatively TRBD2 (5 bases). CDR1 and CDR2 from the germline V gene are SNHLY and FYNNEI. This CDR3 has 13 amino acids. Trimming left V 8 bases short and J 0 bases short, with 11 bases between. The CDR3 nucleotides read TGTGCCAGCGGGCGGGCCCGCTCCTACGAGCAGTACTTC. It codes for CASGRARSYEQYF.

The V and J genes are TRBV19 and TRBJ2-1; perhaps TRBD1 as D (5 bases). V shed 3 bases and J shed 8 bases, with 14 bases lying between them. The CDR3 covers 14 residues. In germline, CDR1 is LNHDA, CDR2 SQIVND (reference sequence). The CDR3 region has the DNA TGTGCCAGTAGTATGTCCGACAGCTTCGATGAGCAGTTCTTC. It codes for CASSMSDSFDEQFF.

In this sample, this clone turned up once. CDR3 DNA sequence: TGCGCCAGCAGCTGGGACAGTCTTAAGGGGGACACTGAAGCTTTCTTT. Translated, it gives CASSWDSLKGDTEAFF. The V and J genes are TRBV5-1 and TRBJ1-1; 7 positions agree with TRBD1. With V trimmed by 3 bases and J by 3 bases, 11 bases remained unmatched. The germline CDR1 and CDR2 sequences are SGHRS and YFSETQ. The CDR3 sequence is 16 residues long.